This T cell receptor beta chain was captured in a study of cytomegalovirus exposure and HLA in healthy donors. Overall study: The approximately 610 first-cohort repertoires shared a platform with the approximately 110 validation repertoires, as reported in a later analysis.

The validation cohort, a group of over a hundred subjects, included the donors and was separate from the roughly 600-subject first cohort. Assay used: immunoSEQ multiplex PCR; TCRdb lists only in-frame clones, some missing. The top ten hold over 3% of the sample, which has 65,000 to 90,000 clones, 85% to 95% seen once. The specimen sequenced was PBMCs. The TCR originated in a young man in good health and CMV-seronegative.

This CDR3 reads CASSPPTSLREKLFF. CDR3 nucleotides: TGTGCCAGCTCACCACCGACAAGTCTCCGGGAAAAACTGTTTTTT. The chain employs TRBV18 and TRBJ1-4, with D uncertain. This CDR3 region has 15 residues. Germline values: CDR1 KGHSH, CDR2 LQKENI. Trimming shortened V by 0 bases and J by 8 bases, and 13 bases separated the two germline ends.